This TCR beta chain appears in the sequencing data of a study of blood T cell repertoires in COVID-19. Study as a whole: Samples taken during acute and convalescent COVID-19 were collected in the United States, Italy and Spain. Nucleic acid was either cDNA or gDNA, and it came from T cells, B-cell-depleted T cells, or PBMCs.

Trimming took off 4 bases at V and 3 bases at J, with 15 bases between the two ends. Germline V lookup: CDR1 LGHDT, CDR2 YNNKEL (reference sequence). The CDR3 sequence is 16 residues long. In the authors' methods: Amplified reference gene primers provided the basis for estimating nucleated cell counts. The protocol was immunoSEQ multiplex PCR, while the TCRdb copy is restricted to in-frame clones and leaves out a portion. V, J and clone size derive from that table, while D and trimming were established from the DNA sequence. The sample carries about 48,000 clones, 65% to 85% recorded once. The TCR was taken from a human donor in a cohort sampled during active COVID-19. Sequenced input: peripheral blood. This chain uses TRBV3-1 (or the pseudogene TRBV3-2) with TRBJ2-2, with D perhaps TRBD1 (6 bases). The CDR3 sequence is CASSPGQGRHTGELFF. The CDR3 DNA reads TGTGCCAGCAGCCCGGGACAAGGACGACACACCGGGGAGCTGTTTTTT.